One and the same sample provided the 21 T cell receptor beta chains below, sequenced in a study of T cells in Graves' hyperthyroidism and ophthalmopathy. The CDR3 regions of TCR beta were amplified from RNA transcripts. The study used the HTBI primer set for a first-round RT-PCR of the TCR CDR3. TCRdb redid the calling of the multiplex PCR reads with MiXCR, one entry per CDR3 protein. The sample records 460,000 or so distinct CDR3 sequences, roughly 14% being singletons. The sequencing input was blood. The receptor source for this set is a woman under 30 with Graves' hyperthyroidism.

This clonotype was detected ten times or more. The chain is built from TRBV20-1 and TRBJ2-7; 10 bases are shared with TRBD1. With 6 bases clipped from V and 5 bases from J, the junction kept 7 bases outside the gene matches. This CDR3 contains 13 residues. Germline V CDR1 and CDR2: DFQATT, SNEGSKA (reference sequence). CDR3 loop: CSAPGQGSHEQYF. The CDR3 DNA sequence: TGCAGTGCCCCGGGACAGGGGAGCCACGAGCAGTACTTC.

This clonotype was seen a handful of times. The rearrangement uses TRBV18 and TRBJ2-4; D perhaps matches TRBD1 (6 bases). The CDR3 is made up of 14 amino acids. Germline CDR1 KGHSH, CDR2 LQKENI. Trimming left V 2 bases short and J 2 bases short, with 7 bases between. The CDR3 is CASSPRGSKNIQYF. Written as DNA, the CDR3 is TGTGCCAGCTCACCAAGGGGGTCCAAAAACATTCAGTACTTC.

This clonotype was picked up many times. V is TRBV5-4 and J is TRBJ2-1, with TRBD2 matching 8 bases. Germline values: CDR1 SGHNT, CDR2 YYREEE (reference sequence). After removal of 1 base from V and 5 bases from J, the junction contained 5 bases not matched to a gene. CDR3 length: 15 residues. The DNA of the CDR3 is TGTGCCAGCAGCTTGTCACTAGCGGAAAACAATGAGCAGTTCTTC. It codes for CASSLSLAENNEQFF.

This clonotype appeared many times. This chain connects TRBV6-5 to TRBJ1-1, with a tentative D call TRBD1 (5 bases). Germline CDR1 and CDR2: MNHEY and SVGAGI. This CDR3 has 13 residues. Trimming stripped 2 bases from V and 7 bases from J, with 11 bases between. This CDR3 is CASSYRDSGEAFF. The CDR3 DNA follows: TGTGCCAGCAGTTACAGGGACTCCGGTGAAGCTTTCTTT.

This clonotype has at least ten counts. The chain uses TRBV2 and TRBJ1-5; possible D gene TRBD1, 5 bases. This CDR3 is built from 16 residues. Germline V gene data show CDR1 as SNHLY and CDR2 as FYNNEI. Deletions cut 1 base from V and 2 bases from J, with 12 bases between. The DNA for the CDR3 is TGTGCCAGCAGTGAAGTGGGGACGGTTGGCAATCAGCCCCAGCATTTT. Protein: CASSEVGTVGNQPQHF. Variable domain in full (rest from reference TRBV2 and TRBJ1-5): EPEVTQTPSHQVTQMGQEVILRCVPISNHLYFYWYRQILGQKVEFLVSFYNNEISEKSEIFDDQFSVERPDGSNFTLKIRSTKLEDSAMYFCASSEVGTVGNQPQHFGDGTRLSIL.

This clonotype has just a few counts. The chain links TRBV20-1 to TRBJ2-1, with D possibly being TRBD1 or TRBD2 (5 bases each). The germline CDR1 and CDR2 sequences are DFQATT and SNEGSKA (reference sequence). The CDR3 extends over 13 amino acids. V was shortened by 6 bases and J by 3 bases, with 12 bases between the two germline ends. Written as DNA, the CDR3 is TGCAGTGCCTTCGGGACCCGCTACAATGAGCAGTTCTTC. This translates into CSAFGTRYNEQFF.

This clonotype was observed many times. The V and J genes are TRBV19 and TRBJ2-5, with D possibly being TRBD1 (6 bases). This CDR3 spans 14 amino acids. Germline V gene data show CDR1 as LNHDA and CDR2 as SQIVND (reference sequence). The V and J ends lost 4 bases and 1 base respectively, with 10 bases between them. The CDR3 DNA follows: TGTGCCAGTAGTACGACAGGACCCCAAGAGACCCAGTACTTC. This gives the protein CASSTTGPQETQYF.

V is TRBV4-1 and J is TRBJ2-1; 8 nucleotides agree with TRBD2. CDR3 size: 13 residues. CDR1 is MGHRA, CDR2 YSYEKL, per germline. Unmatched junction bases numbered 4, after V lost 4 bases and J lost 8 bases. Here the CDR3 DNA reads TGCGCCAGCAGCCTCCTACTAGCGGATGAGCAGTTCTTC. This translates into CASSLLLADEQFF.

The CDR3 coding sequence is TGTGCCAGCAGCAAGGGACAGGGTTCCTACAATGAGCAGTTCTTC. It translates to CASSKGQGSYNEQFF. The chain links TRBV7-9 to TRBJ2-1, with 9 bases aligning to TRBD1. V dropped 5 bases and J dropped 1; count of bases not matched to a gene: 3. CDR1 is SEHNR and CDR2 is FQNEAQ in the germline V gene (reference sequence). This CDR3 spans 15 amino acids.

This clonotype was found many times. This chain links TRBV2 with TRBJ1-1; 10 bases line up with TRBD1. The V gene's germline CDR1 is SNHLY and CDR2 FYNNEI. J was trimmed by 1 base and V by 1 base; bases with no gene match: 3. This CDR3 is 16 amino acids long. The CDR3 DNA is TGTGCCAGCAGTGAAGTAGGACAGGGGGGGAACACTGAAGCTTTCTTT. It specifies CASSEVGQGGNTEAFF.

The gene calls are TRBV10-3 and TRBJ2-2; D is ambiguous. The CDR3 has 14 amino acids. Deletions cut 3 bases from V and 1 base from J, with 6 bases between. Germline-derived CDR1 and CDR2 are ENHRY and SYGVKD. CDR3 DNA: TGTGCCATCAGTGAATTAGGGAACACCGGGGAGCTGTTTTTT. Encoded protein: CAISELGNTGELFF.

Details on this clonotype: This sequence may be a read error, since a much larger clone differs from it by one base. The rearrangement links TRBV30 to TRBJ2-1, with 8 positions matching TRBD2. Germline CDR1 reads GTSNPN; CDR2 reads SVGIG (reference sequence). The CDR3 contains 15 residues. J was trimmed by 1 base and V by 4 bases; bases with no gene match: 6. CDR3 residues: CAWNGAGDSYNEQFF. The DNA for the CDR3 is TGTGCCTGGAATGGAGCGGGGGATTCCTACAATGAGCAGTTCTTC.

Ten or more counts support this clonotype. The chain uses TRBV30 and TRBJ2-3; 7 bases agree with TRBD2. The CDR3 totals 13 residues. The germline V gene encodes CDR1 GTSNPN and CDR2 SVGIG (reference sequence). V was clipped by 4 bases and J by 4 bases; unmatched bases: 5. CDR3 protein: CAWKTGGADTQYF. CDR3 bases: TGTGCCTGGAAGACGGGGGGAGCAGATACGCAGTATTTT.

V gene TRBV29-1 combines with J gene TRBJ2-1; TRBD1 matches 10 bases. This CDR3 comprises 14 residues. Germline assignment: CDR1 SQVTM and CDR2 ANQGSEA. V shed 6 bases and J 4 bases; nucleotides not matched to a gene: 6. The CDR3: CSVEPGQGYNEQFF. CDR3 bases: TGCAGCGTGGAACCGGGACAGGGGTACAATGAGCAGTTCTTC.

This clonotype was counted many times. The chain has TRBV20-1 and TRBJ2-5, with a weak D call TRBD1 (6 bases). V lost 3 bases and J 5 bases, leaving 19 bases between the germline ends. The CDR3 loop spans 15 amino acids. Germline loops: CDR1 DFQATT, CDR2 SNEGSKA (reference sequence). The chain's CDR3 is CSARTALGGEETQYF. CDR3 bases: TGCAGTGCTAGGACCGCTTTAGGGGGAGAGGAGACCCAGTACTTC.

This clonotype has at least ten counts. V is TRBV27 and J is TRBJ2-3, with 10 bases identical to TRBD2. V gave up 0 bases and J gave up 3 bases; unmatched junction bases: 6. Germline CDR1 is MNHEY and CDR2 is SMNVEV (reference sequence). This CDR3 comprises 17 residues. The CDR3: CASSLSPLAGETDTQYF. The CDR3 nucleotides are TGTGCCAGCAGTTTATCGCCCCTAGCGGGAGAAACAGATACGCAGTATTTT.

The gene calls are TRBV6-2 or TRBV6-3 and TRBJ1-6; 9 positions match TRBD1. The CDR3 totals 15 residues. After removal of 6 bases from V and 8 bases from J, the junction contained 8 bases not matched to a gene. Germline loops: CDR1 MNHEY, CDR2 SVGEGT. CDR3 amino acids: CASSQWTGEDSPLHF. In DNA, the CDR3 is TGTGCCAGCAGCCAATGGACAGGGGAAGATTCACCCCTCCACTTT.

The V and J genes are TRBV13 and TRBJ2-7; possible D gene TRBD1, 5 bases. Germline V gene data show CDR1 as PRHDT and CDR2 as FYEKMQ (reference sequence). V dropped 5 bases and J dropped 0 bases, with 11 bases sitting between them. The CDR3 is 14 residues long. The CDR3 here is CASSKRTLSYEQYV. For the CDR3, the DNA is TGTGCCAGCAGCAAAAGGACACTCTCCTACGAGCAGTACGTC.

This clonotype was seen many times. The chain combines TRBV29-1 with TRBJ1-1, with TRBD1 as a possible D gene (5 bases). Trimming pared 0 bases from V and 0 bases from J, leaving 17 bases between. Germline CDR1 SQVTM, CDR2 ANQGSEA. The CDR3 has 17 residues. The CDR3 reads CSVEDRGRRYMNTEAFF. DNA of the CDR3: TGCAGCGTTGAAGATAGGGGCCGCCGCTACATGAACACTGAAGCTTTCTTT.

This clonotype was seen ten or more times. The chain carries TRBV27 and TRBJ2-1, with TRBD2 identical over 9 bases. CDR1 is MNHEY, CDR2 SMNVEV, per germline (reference sequence). After removal of 1 base from V and 10 bases from J, the junction contained 5 bases not matched to a gene. The CDR3 is 14 amino acids. In nucleotides, the CDR3 is TGTGCCAGCAGTTTATTCAGGCTAGCGGGGGAGCAGTTCTTC. Amino acid sequence: CASSLFRLAGEQFF.

This chain links TRBV6-1 with TRBJ2-7, with D possibly called TRBD1 or TRBD2 (5 bases each). The V end was cut by 5 bases, the J end by 5 bases, with 19 bases between. Germline assignment: CDR1 MNHNS and CDR2 SASEGT. The CDR3 is made up of 15 amino acids. Here the CDR3 reads CASSLPPGANNEQYF. CDR3 DNA sequence: TGTGCCAGCAGTCTACCGCCCGGGGCAAACAACGAGCAGTACTTC.